This T cell receptor (beta chain) was sequenced during a study of T cells in Graves' hyperthyroidism and ophthalmopathy (dated by TCRdb to between 2018 and 2021). Looking at the study overall: Peripheral blood was sampled at the time of initial diagnosis, prior to any treatment. In addition, the study compared T-cell repertoires in thyroid tissue and in blood from about six Graves' hyperthyroidism patients. For training and testing, the 100 or so patients in the discovery cohort were randomly divided in a 7:3 ratio. Prospective prediction of ophthalmopathy was tested in an independent validation cohort consisting of some 20 hyperthyroidism patients and some 15 patients who later progressed to ophthalmopathy. To identify TCR V-J signatures that set the groups apart, the researchers used a discovery cohort of roughly 100 patients, made up of around 42 with Graves' ophthalmopathy and around 58 with stable Graves' hyperthyroidism. The paper describes TCR Vbeta CDR3 sequencing of 135 peripheral blood samples, made up of about 41 ophthalmopathy patients, around 73 hyperthyroidism patients and 17 progressor patients. After sampling, hyperthyroidism patients received methimazole starting at 30 mg daily, and ophthalmopathy patients received high-dose intravenous methylprednisolone. Study-wide findings and limitations: In validation, progression to ophthalmopathy was predicted by the model with nearly 71% sensitivity and 72.22% specificity, a median of roughly 6 months before onset. Most expanded thyroid clonotypes (frequency above 0.001) were also found in blood, which suggests that blood repertoires may mirror thyroid immune responses. Sample size was not statistically predetermined, and blinding of investigators to group allocation was not performed. A 13 V-J signature model separated ophthalmopathy from stable hyperthyroidism, with approximately 86% sensitivity and about 81% specificity in cross-validation and 80%/75% in testing.

Moderately to severely active disease, a Clinical Activity Score of at least 3, a NOSPECS grade of at least 4, and a duration under 3 months were present in ophthalmopathy patients. Exclusion was applied to patients with uncontrolled infections, other autoimmune diseases, pregnancy or lactation. Diagnoses were established on the basis of clinical symptoms, serum thyroxine and TRAb, thyroid ultrasound, and orbital computed tomography. Ficoll-Paque density gradient centrifugation was used to isolate PBMCs from around 10 ml of fresh peripheral blood. Total RNA was extracted with Trizol reagent, and quality was checked on an Agilent 2100 Bioanalyzer. The sample holds many counts of this clonotype. Its antigen has not been determined. No base-level quality is on record; no much larger clone is a single base apart. The TCR beta CDR3 regions were amplified from RNA transcripts. The TCR CDR3 was subjected to a first round of RT-PCR using the HTBI primer set and the Qiagen OneStep RT-PCR kit. Libraries were constructed in a second round of multiplex PCR, after which size selection and purification were performed. Libraries were sequenced paired-end with 100 bp reads on an Illumina HiSeq2000. The published analysis was carried out like this. SOAPnuke was used to process the raw data, removing reads that contained adapters or uncalled bases, had a mean Phred below 15, or lacked an exact match to the constant primer or identifier. COPE v1.2.5 was used to merge the high-quality paired reads, and each unique nucleotide sequence was defined as a clonotype. MiTCR v1.1 was used to align clonotypes to the IMGT TRBV, TRBD and TRBJ reference segments. Analysis was restricted to V-J combinations with a frequency above 0.0001, which covered roughly 99% of repertoires. A TCS score was defined as the ratio between F50 (clonal expansion) and ExV (chaos), using BLOSUM62-based TCRdist between CDR3 peptides within each V-J. Welch's t-statistics and random forest reduced 500 to 550 V-J features to 10 to 15, which were used in a naive Bayes classifier (R e1071). TCRdb ran its own pipeline on the public reads, namely fastp trimming at Q25 and MiXCR clone calling, and kept in-frame beta chains. Identical CDR3 proteins give one entry, which carries the most common genes and DNA. The V and J calls and clone size are TCRdb's, not the authors'. The sample table shows nearly 600,000 distinct CDR3 sequences, and approximately 15% are seen once. In total, the top ten clones hold approximately 6.4% of the sample.

The germline V gene specifies SGHDN as CDR1 and FVKESK as CDR2. The CDR3 contains 15 residues, cysteine and phenylalanine counted. The kept DNA is CDR3 alone, 45 bases in frame from the first base. V is shortened by 1 base, J by 7 bases, and the region joining them spans 14 bases. Sequencing input: blood. The sequence links TRBV14 to TRBJ2-1, with the D gene too uncertain to name. The source of this sequence is a woman younger than 35 with Graves' ophthalmopathy. The CDR3 protein sequence reads: CASSQGAITVNEQFF. DNA sequence: TGTGCCAGCAGCCAAGGGGCTATCACGGTGAATGAGCAGTTCTTC.